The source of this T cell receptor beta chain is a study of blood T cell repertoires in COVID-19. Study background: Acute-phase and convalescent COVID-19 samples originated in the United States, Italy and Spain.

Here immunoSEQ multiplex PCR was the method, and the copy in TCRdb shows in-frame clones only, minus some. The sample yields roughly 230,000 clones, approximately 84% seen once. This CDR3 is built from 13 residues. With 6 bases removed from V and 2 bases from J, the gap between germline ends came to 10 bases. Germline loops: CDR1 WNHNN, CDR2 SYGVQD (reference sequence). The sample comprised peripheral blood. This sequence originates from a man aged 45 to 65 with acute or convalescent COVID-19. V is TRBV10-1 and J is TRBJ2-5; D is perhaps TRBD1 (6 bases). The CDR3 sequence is CASRRTDQETQYF. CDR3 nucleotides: TGCGCCAGCAGGAGGACAGATCAAGAGACCCAGTACTTC.